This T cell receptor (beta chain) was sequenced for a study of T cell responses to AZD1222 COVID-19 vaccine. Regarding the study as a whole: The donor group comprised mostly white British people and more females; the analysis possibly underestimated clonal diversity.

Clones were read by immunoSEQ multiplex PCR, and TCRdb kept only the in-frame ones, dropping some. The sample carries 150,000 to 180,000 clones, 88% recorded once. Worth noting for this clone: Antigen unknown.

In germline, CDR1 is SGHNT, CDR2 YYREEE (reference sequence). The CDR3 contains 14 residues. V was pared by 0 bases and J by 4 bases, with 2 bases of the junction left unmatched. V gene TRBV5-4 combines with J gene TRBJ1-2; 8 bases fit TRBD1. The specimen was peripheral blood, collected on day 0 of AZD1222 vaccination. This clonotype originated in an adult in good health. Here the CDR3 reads CASSLGQGSYGYTF. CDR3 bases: TGTGCCAGCAGCTTGGGACAGGGGTCCTATGGCTACACCTTC.